In this sample, the clone carrying this T cell receptor beta chain turned up once. What it binds is unknown. Using immunoSEQ multiplex PCR, the repertoire was profiled, and TCRdb retains in-frame clones only, with some absent. The sample records under 300,000 clones, nearly 90% being singletons. The data are from a study of cytomegalovirus exposure and HLA in healthy donors. Overall study results and limits: It was confirmed in vitro that a few of the CMV-associated chains were specific for CMV antigens. Published work reported that the classifier diagnosed cytomegalovirus status with high specificity and sensitivity. Associated with cytomegalovirus, according to the listing, were 164 TCR beta chains. Some public TCRs appeared in many individuals, while most sequences were rare.

Germline CDR1 KGHSH, CDR2 LQKENI. The ends were cut back, 8 bases at V and 4 bases at J, with 20 bases in the middle. This CDR3 has 15 residues. The sequenced sample was PBMCs. This sequence was found in a woman aged 18-29 years in good health and CMV-seronegative. The chain uses TRBV18 and TRBJ1-2; D unresolved. The CDR3: CASLSRFEAGYGYTF. The CDR3 DNA is TGTGCCAGCCTTTCACGTTTCGAAGCGGGCTATGGCTACACCTTC.